The next 28 T cell receptor beta chains were all read from a single sample in a study of CD8+ T cells in alopecia areata. The sequencing template was cDNA reverse transcribed from extracted RNA. TCRdb's copy holds only in-frame clones and misses some; the assay was immunoSEQ multiplex PCR. The sample records some 110,000 clones, about three fifths being singletons. Treatment specified: oral pan-JAK inhibitor, 5-10 mg twice daily. The sequencing used CD8+ T cells sorted from blood, collected at week 24, from a patient treated with tofacitinib. The receptors were gathered from a human donor with alopecia areata.

This clone was seen only a few times. The chain uses TRBV27 and TRBJ2-7; a possible D gene is TRBD1 (6 bases). This CDR3 is built from 15 residues. With 2 bases removed from V and 4 bases from J, the gap between germline ends came to 15 bases. Germline V CDR1 and CDR2: MNHEY, SMNVEV (reference sequence). CDR3 sequence reads: CASSLTRDTQYEQYF. CDR3 sequence (DNA): TGTGCCAGCAGTTTAACACGGGACACCCAATACGAGCAGTACTTC.

This chain connects TRBV9 to TRBJ1-5; 10 positions agree with TRBD1. The V gene end was trimmed by 3 bases and the J gene end by 5 bases; junction bases not matched to a gene: 2. Germline lookup yields CDR1 SGDLS and CDR2 YYNGEE. This CDR3 contains 14 residues. Here the CDR3 DNA reads TGTGCCAGCAGCGCTGACAGGGGGCATCAGCCCCAGCATTTT. Translation gives CASSADRGHQPQHF.

In this sample, this clone turned up a few times. The chain employs TRBV19 and TRBJ2-3; the D is unclear. V was trimmed by 2 bases and J by 4 bases, leaving 10 bases between them. CDR3 length equals 14 residues. Per the germline V gene, CDR1 is LNHDA and CDR2 is SQIVND (reference sequence). The CDR3 DNA reads as TGTGCCAGTAGTATACCCCGTGAGGCAGATACGCAGTATTTT. This sequence encodes CASSIPREADTQYF.

This chain links TRBV5-1 with TRBJ1-2; maybe TRBD1 (5 bases). The CDR3 length is 13 residues. V lost 4 bases, J lost 2 bases, and 9 bases lay in between. Per the germline V gene, CDR1 is SGHRS and CDR2 is YFSETQ. The CDR3: CASSQTENYGYTF. The CDR3 DNA sequence: TGCGCCAGCAGCCAGACAGAAAACTATGGCTACACCTTC.

This clone has more than one count but fewer than ten. The chain uses TRBV5-1 and TRBJ2-7, with D perhaps TRBD2 (5 bases). Trimming stripped 0 bases from V and 3 bases from J, with 7 bases between. The CDR3 extends over 13 amino acids. Germline CDR1 is SGHRS and CDR2 is YFSETQ. The CDR3 is CASSLGGNYEQYF. In nucleotides, the CDR3 is TGCGCCAGCAGCTTGGGAGGGAACTACGAGCAGTACTTC.

The rearrangement links TRBV13 to TRBJ2-5, with 8 bases matching TRBD2. This CDR3 is 14 amino acids long. The germline V gene encodes CDR1 PRHDT and CDR2 FYEKMQ (reference sequence). V trimming: 5 bases; J trimming: 1 base; junction bases outside the gene matches: 3. The CDR3 coding sequence is TGTGCCAGCAGCCCCACTAGCGGCCAAGAGACCCAGTACTTC. Encoded protein: CASSPTSGQETQYF.

Concerning this clone itself: Mismatch with germline at one junction end may stem from a read error. The chain uses TRBV7-7 and TRBJ2-5, with 8 positions matching TRBD2. The CDR3 consists of 15 residues. The germline V gene has CDR1 SSHAT and CDR2 FNYEAQ (reference sequence). This CDR3 is CASSLVGGGQETQYF. CDR3 coding DNA: TGTGCTAGCAGCTTAGTTGGCGGGGGGCAAGAGACCCAGTACTTC.

The rearrangement links TRBV6-5 to TRBJ1-5, with a weak D call TRBD1 (6 bases). This CDR3 region has 15 residues. In germline, CDR1 is MNHEY, CDR2 SVGAGI. V was cut by 5 bases and J by 2 bases, with 13 bases left in between. This CDR3 reads CASSPGRGGNQPQHF. The DNA of the CDR3 is TGTGCCAGCAGTCCCGGGAGGGGGGGCAATCAGCCCCAGCATTTT.

This chain uses TRBV29-1 with TRBJ2-1; D might be TRBD1 (5 bases). In germline, CDR1 is SQVTM, CDR2 ANQGSEA. The V end lost 0 bases, the J end lost 0 bases, and 18 bases lay between the germline ends. This CDR3 comprises 18 residues. The chain's CDR3 is CSVEDSYGQLFSYNEQFF. The CDR3 nucleotides read TGCAGCGTTGAAGATTCATACGGACAACTCTTCTCCTACAATGAGCAGTTCTTC.

This clone has more than one count but fewer than ten. This chain connects TRBV27 to TRBJ1-2, with TRBD1 identical over 8 bases. The CDR3 is made up of 14 amino acids. The J segment lost 6 bases and the V segment lost 6 bases, leaving 9 bases of the junction unmatched. Germline V gives CDR1 MNHEY, CDR2 SMNVEV (reference sequence). CDR3 in amino acids: CASRTLQGAHGYTF. In DNA, the CDR3 is TGTGCCAGCAGAACTCTTCAGGGGGCCCATGGCTACACCTTC.

This sequence joins TRBV6-5 and TRBJ1-2; D may be TRBD1 (6 bases). The length of the CDR3 is 13 residues. CDR1 is MNHEY, CDR2 SVGAGI, per germline. V lost 6 bases to trimming and J lost 7 bases, with 15 bases between them. CDR3 amino acids: CASRGTGGSGYTF. CDR3 bases: TGTGCCAGCAGAGGGACCGGGGGCAGTGGCTACACCTTC.

The chain uses TRBV27 and TRBJ2-1; D possibly corresponds to TRBD1 (7 bases). Germline V lookup: CDR1 MNHEY, CDR2 SMNVEV (reference sequence). The CDR3 totals 13 residues. The V gene lost 6 bases and the J gene lost 7 bases, with 13 bases spanning the gap. The DNA of the CDR3 is TGTGCCAGCAGGCAGGGGGGTTTGAATGAGCAGTTCTTC. Its translation: CASRQGGLNEQFF.

V is TRBV5-1 and J is TRBJ1-2, with 9 bases fitting TRBD1. Germline values: CDR1 SGHRS, CDR2 YFSETQ. This CDR3 region has 14 residues. The J segment lost 4 bases and the V segment lost 6 bases, leaving 7 bases of the junction unmatched. The CDR3 DNA reads TGCGCCAGCAACCTGGGACAGGGTTCCTATGGCTACACCTTC. Its translation is CASNLGQGSYGYTF.

This clone has a single count. The chain joins TRBV14 to TRBJ2-1, with D perhaps matching TRBD1 (5 bases). The CDR3 is 13 residues long. Between the trimmed V and J ends, which lost 8 bases and 2 bases, there was a span of 10 bases. The V gene's germline CDR1 is SGHDN and CDR2 FVKESK. In DNA, the CDR3 is TGTGCCAGCGGGGCAAGCCCCTACAATGAGCAGTTCTTC. Protein product: CASGASPYNEQFF.

The J gene is TRBJ2-7, the V gene TRBV15; 10 nucleotides agree with TRBD1. This CDR3 has 13 amino acids. Germline CDR1 and CDR2: LNHNV and YYDKDF (reference sequence). Germline trimming cut 7 bases from V and 5 bases from J; bases unmatched to any gene: 5. CDR3 region: CATTTGGRDEQYF. The CDR3 DNA reads as TGTGCCACCACGACAGGGGGCAGGGACGAGCAGTACTTC.

The V call is TRBV6-5, the J call TRBJ1-2; D perhaps matches TRBD1 (5 bases). Germline V gene sequence: CDR1 MNHEY, CDR2 SVGAGI. CDR3 length: 12 amino acids. V gave up 5 bases and J gave up 5 bases, with 9 bases separating them. The CDR3 coding sequence is TGTGCCAGCAGTCCCCAGGGTTATGGCTACACCTTC. Its protein product is CASSPQGYGYTF.

The rearrangement uses TRBV10-2 and TRBJ1-3; 9 bases align to TRBD1. The CDR3 covers 20 residues. CDR1 WSHSY and CDR2 SAAADI come from the germline V gene. The V gene end was trimmed by 4 bases and the J gene end by 0 bases; junction bases not matched to a gene: 16. Here the CDR3 reads CASSVRDRVMVTGSGNTIYF. The CDR3 nucleotides read TGCGCCAGCAGTGTCCGGGACAGGGTAATGGTGACCGGCTCTGGAAACACCATATATTTT.

The V gene is TRBV5-4, the J gene TRBJ2-3; 10 bases map to TRBD2. With V trimmed by 4 bases and J by 1 base, 6 bases remained unmatched. Germline values: CDR1 SGHNT, CDR2 YYREEE (reference sequence). This CDR3 comprises 16 residues. CDR3 nucleotides: TGTGCCAGCAGCCAAGATCTAGCGGGGGGCACAGATACGCAGTATTTT. Amino acids: CASSQDLAGGTDTQYF.

This clone was counted only a few times. The genes are TRBV4-1 and TRBJ2-7; TRBD2 might be the D (6 bases). This CDR3 region has 15 residues. Germline assignment: CDR1 MGHRA and CDR2 YSYEKL. V was cut by 0 bases and J by 0 bases, with 9 bases left in between. The CDR3 DNA sequence: TGCGCCAGCAGCCAAGAGGAGGGCTCCTCCTACGAGCAGTACTTC. This gives the protein CASSQEEGSSYEQYF.

The V call is TRBV7-9, the J call TRBJ1-2; D is unresolved. The V gene lost 7 bases and the J gene lost 2 bases, with 11 bases spanning the gap. CDR3 length equals 13 residues. CDR1 SEHNR and CDR2 FQNEAQ come from the germline V gene (reference sequence). This CDR3 is CASIPGANYGYTF. The CDR3 region has the DNA TGTGCCAGCATCCCAGGAGCCAACTATGGCTACACCTTC.

The genes are TRBV12-5 and TRBJ1-4, with D perhaps TRBD1 (5 bases). The CDR3 runs to 15 residues. V gave up 0 bases and J gave up 8 bases, with 13 bases separating them. Germline V gene data show CDR1 as LGHNT and CDR2 as FRNRAP. Written as DNA, the CDR3 is TGTGCTAGTGGTTTGGTACAGGCAGGGACCGAAAAACTGTTTTTT. Translated: CASGLVQAGTEKLFF.

The chain joins TRBV6-6 to TRBJ2-7; D unresolved. From germline, CDR1 is MNHNY and CDR2 SVGAGI (reference sequence). This CDR3 has 16 amino acids. Trimming stripped 0 bases from V and 0 bases from J, with 12 bases between. The CDR3 loop is CASSYSEGIHSYEQYF. As DNA, the CDR3 is TGTGCCAGCAGTTACTCAGAAGGGATCCACTCCTACGAGCAGTACTTC.

This clone was detected a few times. The J gene is TRBJ2-2, the V gene TRBV27; weak D call: TRBD1 (6 bases). The CDR3 covers 19 residues. Germline V gives CDR1 MNHEY, CDR2 SMNVEV (reference sequence). V dropped 8 bases and J dropped 6 bases, with 31 bases sitting between them. The CDR3, as DNA: TGTGCCAGCCAGCAAAGGTTTGGCGTCGAGTTAGGGGGAGCCGGGGAGCTGTTTTTT. This gives the protein CASQQRFGVELGGAGELFF.

The DNA for the CDR3 is TGTGCCAGCAGCCCCACAGGACGCATTCAGTACTTC. Translated, it gives CASSPTGRIQYF. This chain uses TRBV9 with TRBJ2-4; D is possibly TRBD1 (5 bases). The germline V gene has CDR1 SGDLS and CDR2 YYNGEE. The CDR3 has 12 residues. The ends were cut back, 4 bases at V and 9 bases at J, with 11 bases in the middle.

J is TRBJ2-7 and V is TRBV30; unclear D gene. The CDR3 totals 12 residues. Germline V lookup: CDR1 GTSNPN, CDR2 SVGIG (reference sequence). V lost 2 bases, J lost 2 bases, and 7 bases lay in between. The CDR3: CAWSLGTYEQYF. CDR3 DNA: TGTGCCTGGAGTTTAGGGACCTACGAGCAGTACTTC. Together with reference TRBV30 and TRBJ2-7, the CDR3 gives the full variable domain: SQTIHQWPATLVQPVGSPLSLECTVEGTSNPNLYWYRQAAGRGLQLLFYSVGIGQISSEVPQNLSASRPQDRQFILSSKKLLLSDSGFYLCAWSLGTYEQYFGPGTRLTVT.

This chain uses TRBV9 with TRBJ2-2; the D is unclear. Germline CDR1 SGDLS, CDR2 YYNGEE. V was trimmed by 2 bases and J by 6 bases, leaving 8 bases between them. The CDR3 spans 13 residues. CDR3 DNA: TGTGCCAGCAGCGTTGCTCGATCCGGGGAGCTGTTTTTT. It encodes CASSVARSGELFF.

The chain carries TRBV4-1 and TRBJ2-1; TRBD2 agrees at 10 bases. V was clipped by 2 bases and J by 8 bases; unmatched bases: 9. CDR3 size: 16 residues. The germline V gene has CDR1 MGHRA and CDR2 YSYEKL. As DNA, the CDR3 is TGCGCCAGCAGCCAAATGAAGCGGGGGGGCCTTGATGAGCAGTTCTTC. Its protein product is CASSQMKRGGLDEQFF.

The V gene is TRBV5-4, the J gene TRBJ2-3, with D perhaps matching TRBD1 (6 bases). The CDR3 has 15 residues. Germline values: CDR1 SGHNT, CDR2 YYREEE (reference sequence). Trimming cost V 4 bases and J 2 bases, with 14 bases left between them. The DNA of the CDR3 is TGTGCCAGCAGCGGGGGCGACACACTCACAGATACGCAGTATTTT. As protein: CASSGGDTLTDTQYF.